This passage covers 30 T cell receptor beta chains from one sample sequenced in a study of blood T cell repertoires in COVID-19. Produced via immunoSEQ multiplex PCR; TCRdb's table is partial and in-frame only. The sample comprises 55,000 to 65,000 clones, 80% to 90% of which are singletons, and 6.9% rests with the top ten. The sample taken for sequencing was peripheral blood. The origin of the receptors is a man aged 55-75 years with active or convalescent COVID-19.

This chain connects TRBV5-8 to TRBJ1-6, with 9 bases identical to TRBD1. CDR1 is SGHTS, CDR2 YDEGEE, per germline. Trimming at V came to 4 bases and at J to 7 bases, leaving 12 bases not matched to a gene. The CDR3 spans 17 residues. CDR3 sequence: CASSLTQGAQGNSPLHF. The CDR3 DNA reads as TGTGCCAGCAGCCTAACACAGGGGGCTCAGGGAAATTCACCCCTCCACTTT.

V and J are TRBV2 and TRBJ2-1; 13 bases line up with TRBD2. Germline V lookup: CDR1 SNHLY, CDR2 FYNNEI. Trimming cost V 8 bases and J 5 bases; bases outside gene matches: 15. The length of the CDR3 is 18 residues. The CDR3 nucleotides are TGTGCCAGCCGGGGACCCGGGACTAGCGGGGCCTTAAACAATGAGCAGTTCTTC. It is translated as CASRGPGTSGALNNEQFF.

V usage is TRBV28 and J usage is TRBJ2-5; D is unclear. The CDR3 runs 14 residues. Germline V gene sequence: CDR1 MDHEN, CDR2 SYDVKM. Trimming shortened V by 6 bases and J by 2 bases, and 13 bases separated the two germline ends. CDR3 amino acids: CASSRLVHQETQYF. The CDR3, as DNA: TGTGCCAGCAGCAGGTTGGTCCATCAAGAGACCCAGTACTTC.

The rearrangement uses TRBV6-5 and TRBJ2-7, with a possible D match to TRBD1 (6 bases). The CDR3 sequence is 13 residues long. Germline V lookup: CDR1 MNHEY, CDR2 SVGAGI. The V gene lost 6 bases and the J gene lost 3 bases, with 12 bases spanning the gap. The CDR3 DNA is TGTGCCAGCAGCCCAGGGGAGAACTACGAGCAGTACTTC. Protein product: CASSPGENYEQYF.

J is TRBJ2-3 and V is TRBV3-1 (or the pseudogene TRBV3-2); D gene uncertain. V lost 0 bases to trimming and J lost 0 bases, with 13 bases between them. CDR3 length equals 17 residues. Germline CDR1 and CDR2: LGHDT and YNNKEL (reference sequence). This CDR3 reads CASSQDRRKISTDTQYF. The CDR3 DNA follows: TGTGCCAGCAGCCAAGATAGGCGGAAAATCAGCACAGATACGCAGTATTTT.

This chain joins TRBV7-8 and TRBJ2-1; D may be TRBD1 (8 bases). CDR3 length: 17 residues. V lost 5 bases and J lost 5, with 22 bases in between. Germline assignment: CDR1 SGHVS and CDR2 FQNEAQ. The CDR3 region is CASSATGGRGFHNEQFF. The CDR3 DNA sequence: TGTGCCAGCAGCGCCACAGGGGGGAGGGGGTTCCACAATGAGCAGTTCTTC.

The chain links TRBV11-3 to TRBJ2-1; 7 nucleotides align to TRBD2. The CDR3 is 16 amino acids. Germline V lookup: CDR1 SGHNT, CDR2 YENEEA. J was trimmed by 8 bases and V by 5 bases; bases with no gene match: 15. CDR3 DNA: TGTGCCAGCAGCGGCGGATCGGCGGGAGCGTCGGATGAGCAGTTCTTC. Residues: CASSGGSAGASDEQFF. The whole variable domain, filled in from reference TRBV11-3 and TRBJ2-1, reads EAGVVQSPRYKIIEKKQPVAFWCNPISGHNTLYWYLQNLGQGPELLIRYENEEAVDDSQLPKDRFSAERLKGVDSTLKIQPAELGDSAVYLCASSGGSAGASDEQFFGPGTRLTVL.

The rearrangement uses TRBV10-3 and TRBJ1-2, with 8 positions matching TRBD1. Germline V gene data show CDR1 as ENHRY and CDR2 as SYGVKD. The length of the CDR3 is 11 residues. V shed 10 bases, J shed 6 bases, and the junction held 4 bases outside the gene matches. The CDR3 bases are TGTGCCACCCGGACAGGGAATGGCTACACCTTC. Translation: CATRTGNGYTF.

The CDR3 DNA sequence: TGTGCCAGTAGCCGCCGAGGACAGGGCATGTTCTACACCTTC. Amino acids: CASSRRGQGMFYTF. The rearrangement links TRBV19 to TRBJ1-2; TRBD1 matches 8 bases. Germline-derived CDR1 and CDR2 are LNHDA and SQIVND (reference sequence). The CDR3 is 14 amino acids. The V gene end was trimmed by 6 bases and the J gene end by 10 bases; junction bases not matched to a gene: 13.

The chain has TRBV7-2 and TRBJ2-2; 8 positions agree with TRBD2. Germline V gene data show CDR1 as SGHTA and CDR2 as FQGNSA. This CDR3 contains 15 residues. Trimming at V came to 3 bases and at J to 1 base, leaving 1 base not matched to a gene. The CDR3 coding sequence is TGTGCCAGCAGCTTTAGCGGGGAGAACACCGGGGAGCTGTTTTTT. It yields the protein CASSFSGENTGELFF.

The chain joins TRBV9 to TRBJ2-1, with TRBD2 identical over 8 bases. With V trimmed by 4 bases and J by 9 bases, 12 bases remained unmatched. This CDR3 spans 15 amino acids. Germline CDR1 reads SGDLS; CDR2 reads YYNGEE. The CDR3 sequence: CASSPGTRRLGEQFF. In DNA, the CDR3 is TGTGCCAGCAGCCCCGGGACTAGACGCTTAGGTGAGCAGTTCTTC.

This clone came up a few times. The chain is built from TRBV20-1 and TRBJ1-1, with D possibly TRBD1 on 5 matching bases. The CDR3 length is 13 residues. Germline V gene data show CDR1 as DFQATT and CDR2 as SNEGSKA (reference sequence). Between the trimmed V and J ends, which lost 3 bases and 1 base, there was a span of 9 bases. CDR3 in amino acids: CSASADRNTEAFF. The CDR3 nucleotides read TGCAGTGCTAGTGCCGACAGGAACACTGAAGCTTTCTTT.

The V gene is TRBV5-4, the J gene TRBJ2-1; 12 bases agree with TRBD2. CDR3 length: 14 residues. Looked up from germline, CDR1 is SGHNT and CDR2 is YYREEE (reference sequence). The junction had 5 bases not matched to a gene; V was cut back by 4 bases and J by 9 bases. The CDR3 nucleotides read TGTGCCAGCAGCCTAGCGGGGGGGCGGGTTGAGCAGTTCTTC. Translation gives CASSLAGGRVEQFF.

The chain carries TRBV25-1 and TRBJ1-5; TRBD1 is a possible D gene (6 bases). From germline, CDR1 is MGHDK and CDR2 SYGVNS. Trimming shortened V by 5 bases and J by 4 bases, and 9 bases separated the two germline ends. The length of the CDR3 is 13 residues. CDR3 sequence: CASSFRGNQPQHF. For the CDR3, the DNA is TGTGCCAGCAGTTTCAGGGGAAATCAGCCCCAGCATTTT. Drawing the rest from reference TRBV25-1 and TRBJ1-5, the complete variable domain is EADIYQTPRYLVIGTGKKITLECSQTMGHDKMYWYQQDPGMELHLIHYSYGVNSTEKGDLSSESTVSRIRTEHFPLTLESARPSHTSQYLCASSFRGNQPQHFGDGTRLSIL.

This sequence joins TRBV3-1 (or the pseudogene TRBV3-2) and TRBJ1-3; D is unresolved. The CDR3 runs to 14 residues. The germline V and J ends were trimmed by 1 base and 4 bases, with 8 bases remaining between them. Germline CDR1 and CDR2: LGHDT and YNNKEL (reference sequence). CDR3 DNA: TGTGCCAGCAGCCAAGCGCTTCGGGGAAACACCATATATTTT. Its translation is CASSQALRGNTIYF.

V usage is TRBV5-5 and J usage is TRBJ1-1; D is possibly TRBD1 (6 bases). V lost 0 bases and J 4 bases, leaving 13 bases between the germline ends. CDR1 and CDR2 (germline): SGHKS, YYEKEE (reference sequence). The CDR3 runs 15 residues. The CDR3 nucleotides are TGTGCCAGCAGCTTGGTATTAGGACAGCTCACTGAAGCTTTCTTT. Translating it yields CASSLVLGQLTEAFF.

The chain combines TRBV5-1 with TRBJ2-1; D call uncertain. The CDR3 runs to 14 residues. Per germline, CDR1 SGHRS and CDR2 YFSETQ. V was clipped by 0 bases and J by 2 bases, with 6 bases between them. The CDR3 region is CASSLGRTYNEQFF. The CDR3 region has the DNA TGCGCCAGCAGCTTGGGCAGGACCTACAATGAGCAGTTCTTC.

The chain's CDR3 is CASSLQGATEAFF. As DNA, the CDR3 is TGTGCCAGCAGTTTACAGGGGGCCACTGAAGCTTTCTTT. V is TRBV12-3 or TRBV12-4 and J is TRBJ1-1; 8 bases align to TRBD1. The CDR3 consists of 13 residues. V dropped 2 bases and J dropped 4; count of bases not matched to a gene: 0.

The chain carries TRBV18 and TRBJ1-3; 8 bases fit TRBD1. This CDR3 has 18 amino acids. The V and J ends lost 2 bases and 3 bases, in that order; junction bases with no gene match: 12. Germline CDR1 is KGHSH and CDR2 is LQKENI. CDR3 sequence reads: CASSPTGTGRGLGNTIYF. The CDR3 nucleotides are TGTGCCAGCTCACCAACGGGGACAGGAAGGGGTCTTGGAAACACCATATATTTT. Supplemented by reference TRBV18 and TRBJ1-3, the full variable domain reads NAGVMQNPRHLVRRRGQEARLRCSPMKGHSHVYWYRQLPEEGLKFMVYLQKENIIDESGMPKERFSAEFPKEGPSILRIQQVVRGDSAAYFCASSPTGTGRGLGNTIYFGEGSWLTVV.

For this clone: The germline gene is not matched at one end of the junction; a read error may be the cause. This chain connects TRBV15 to TRBJ1-4, with unresolved D. The CDR3 runs 14 residues. Germline CDR1 and CDR2: LNHNV and YYDKDF (reference sequence). CDR3 coding DNA: TGTGCCACCAGCAGAGACCAAACTAATAAAAAACTGTTTTTT. Its translation: CATSRDQTNKKLFF.

There are a few counts of this clone. The chain uses TRBV19 and TRBJ1-5, with 9 bases identical to TRBD1. This CDR3 is 16 amino acids long. The germline V gene encodes CDR1 LNHDA and CDR2 SQIVND (reference sequence). With V trimmed by 4 bases and J by 3 bases, 7 bases remained unmatched. In DNA form, the CDR3 reads TGTGCCAGTAGTACCTCGGACAGGGGCAACAATCAGCCCCAGCATTTT. Amino acid sequence: CASSTSDRGNNQPQHF.

J is TRBJ2-5 and V is TRBV7-3; 10 positions agree with TRBD2. V lost 4 bases to trimming and J lost 4 bases; unmatched junction nucleotides: 6. This CDR3 has 15 amino acids. Germline-derived CDR1 and CDR2 are SGHTA and FQGTGA. DNA for the CDR3: TGTGCCAGCAGCTCTAATAGCGGGGGGATAGAGACCCAGTACTTC. Translated: CASSSNSGGIETQYF. The whole variable domain, remainder taken from reference TRBV7-3 and TRBJ2-5, is GAGVSQTPSNKVTEKGKYVELRCDPISGHTALYWYRQSLGQGPEFLIYFQGTGAADDSGLPNDRFFAVRPEGSVSTLKIQRTERGDSAVYLCASSSNSGGIETQYFGPGTRLLVL.

The chain combines TRBV28 with TRBJ2-1, with D uncertain. The V and J ends lost 8 bases and 7 bases respectively, with 15 bases between them. The CDR3 is 13 residues long. Germline V lookup: CDR1 MDHEN, CDR2 SYDVKM. DNA for the CDR3: TGTGCCAGCGCTGGGCCTATCGTAAATGAGCAGTTCTTC. Amino acids: CASAGPIVNEQFF.

This clone has a handful of counts. This chain uses TRBV29-1 with TRBJ2-1; 7 bases fit TRBD1. The CDR3 is 10 residues long. V trimming: 7 bases; J trimming: 10 bases; junction bases outside the gene matches: 4. Germline CDR1 is SQVTM and CDR2 is ANQGSEA. The CDR3 loop is CSGGGGEQFF. The CDR3 nucleotides read TGCAGCGGAGGGGGCGGGGAGCAGTTCTTC.

V gene TRBV3-1 (or the pseudogene TRBV3-2) combines with J gene TRBJ2-3, with 7 nucleotides matching TRBD2. V lost 1 base to trimming and J lost 3 bases; unmatched junction nucleotides: 4. CDR1 is LGHDT, CDR2 YNNKEL, per germline (reference sequence). The CDR3 is made up of 15 amino acids. CDR3 DNA: TGTGCCAGCAGCCAAGGCGGGAGTCTTACAGATACGCAGTATTTT. Amino acids: CASSQGGSLTDTQYF.

The chain joins TRBV13 to TRBJ2-7, with 8 bases matching TRBD2. V dropped 3 bases and J dropped 4; count of bases not matched to a gene: 5. CDR3 length equals 14 residues. Germline V gene data show CDR1 as PRHDT and CDR2 as FYEKMQ (reference sequence). For the CDR3, the DNA is TGTGCCAGCAGCTTCAGGGGACTAGTTTACGAGCAGTACTTC. Translated: CASSFRGLVYEQYF.

CDR3 sequence (DNA): TGTGCCAGCAGCCCCACCAAGACAGCAAACTATGGCTACACCTTC. Translated, it gives CASSPTKTANYGYTF. This chain links TRBV5-4 with TRBJ1-2; D might be TRBD1 (5 bases). Germline CDR1 and CDR2: SGHNT and YYREEE (reference sequence). Trimming took off 4 bases at V and 2 bases at J, with 15 bases between the two ends. The CDR3 spans 15 residues.

Only a few counts were recorded for this clone. This chain connects TRBV10-3 to TRBJ1-2; D possibly corresponds to TRBD1 (6 bases). The CDR3 loop spans 17 amino acids. Trimming pared 4 bases from V and 4 bases from J, leaving 22 bases between. Germline lookup yields CDR1 ENHRY and CDR2 SYGVKD. The CDR3 reads CAISASGVSGRGYGYTF. Here the CDR3 DNA reads TGTGCCATCAGTGCCTCAGGGGTGAGTGGCAGGGGCTATGGCTACACCTTC.

The chain couples TRBV10-3 to TRBJ2-5; the D gene is possibly TRBD1 (7 bases). The CDR3 totals 16 residues. Germline-derived CDR1 and CDR2 are ENHRY and SYGVKD. Trimming pared 3 bases from V and 7 bases from J, leaving 21 bases between. In DNA, the CDR3 is TGTGCCATCAGTGACCCGAAGGGGGCCGGGGGTTGGACCCAGTACTTC. This codes for CAISDPKGAGGWTQYF.

CDR3 DNA sequence: TGCGCCAGCAGCCAAGACGGAGCGAACACTGAAGCTTTCTTT. It translates to CASSQDGANTEAFF. The chain employs TRBV5-1 and TRBJ1-1, with D hard to call. CDR1 is SGHRS, CDR2 YFSETQ, per germline. V lost 4 bases and J lost 1, with 11 bases in between. The CDR3 loop spans 14 amino acids. Full variable domain (remainder filled in from reference TRBV5-1 and TRBJ1-1): KAGVTQTPRYLIKTRGQQVTLSCSPISGHRSVSWYQQTPGQGLQFLFEYFSETQRNKGNFPGRFSGRQFSNSRSEMNVSTLELGDSALYLCASSQDGANTEAFFGQGTRLTVV.